This T cell receptor beta chain was documented in a study of T cells after yellow fever vaccination. Findings and limits, study-wide: The secondary response was weaker, and its peak arrived faster, on day 5 versus 15. At 96% for CD4 and 75% to 90% for CD8, most primary-vaccination clones showed up again after the booster.

To note about this clonotype: Its antigen is still unknown.

TCRdb re-derived calls from the 5' RACE reads in MiXCR, one entry per CDR3 protein. The sample gives around 530,000 distinct CDR3 sequences, less than 20% of which show up once; roughly a sixth is in the top ten. The specimen comprised PBMCs, sampled about 5 days after the first yellow fever vaccination. The clonotype comes from a man between 18 and 35 years old who received the YFV17D yellow fever vaccine.

The CDR3 nucleotides read TGTGCCAGCAGCCAAGAGTGGAGCTCCTATAATTCACCCCTCCACTTT. It specifies CASSQEWSSYNSPLHF. The V call is TRBV4-2, the J call TRBJ1-6; D gene unclear. The CDR3 is 16 residues long. Germline V gives CDR1 LGHNA, CDR2 YNFKEQ. V was trimmed by 0 bases and J by 0 bases, leaving 6 bases between them.